The 12 T cell receptor beta chains below come from one sample, sequenced in a study of cytomegalovirus exposure and HLA in healthy donors. Amplification used 60 Vbeta primers and 13 Jbeta primers. The assay was immunoSEQ multiplex PCR, and TCRdb's table has in-frame clones only and misses some. Here the sample table reports approximately 110,000 clones. The sequencing sample was made of PBMCs. Receptors were obtained from a man aged 25-45 years in good health and CMV-seronegative.

V gene TRBV11-2 combines with J gene TRBJ2-1; 9 bases are a match to TRBD1. The V segment lost 6 bases and the J segment 3 bases; nucleotides outside the gene matches: 6. There are 15 residues in the CDR3. Germline CDR1 SGHAT, CDR2 FQNNGV. This CDR3 reads CASRTGTGFYNEQFF. In nucleotides, the CDR3 is TGTGCCAGCAGGACCGGGACAGGGTTCTACAATGAGCAGTTCTTC. Looking up the rest from reference TRBV11-2 and TRBJ2-1 gives the full variable domain: EAGVAQSPRYKIIEKRQSVAFWCNPISGHATLYWYQQILGQGPKLLIQFQNNGVVDDSQLPKDRFSAERLKGVDSTLKIQPAKLEDSAVYLCASRTGTGFYNEQFFGPGTRLTVL.

This rearrangement joins TRBV2 to TRBJ2-1; weak D call: TRBD1 (6 bases). Germline CDR1 SNHLY, CDR2 FYNNEI. The ends were cut back, 6 bases at V and 7 bases at J, with 16 bases in the middle. This CDR3 has 14 amino acids. In nucleotides, the CDR3 is TGTGCCAGCAGCTACAGGGCTATTCGTAATGAGCAGTTCTTC. It yields the protein CASSYRAIRNEQFF.

This chain links TRBV11-1 with TRBJ2-5, with D possibly TRBD1 on 6 matching bases. The CDR3 runs 15 residues. The germline CDR1 and CDR2 sequences are SGHAT and FQDESV (reference sequence). The ends were cut back, 5 bases at V and 4 bases at J, with 17 bases in the middle. Here the CDR3 reads CASSPPGRGGETQYF. The CDR3 coding sequence is TGTGCCAGCAGCCCGCCGGGAAGAGGGGGAGAGACCCAGTACTTC.

This chain links TRBV7-8 with TRBJ2-2, with TRBD2 matching over 7 bases. The germline V gene encodes CDR1 SGHVS and CDR2 FQNEAQ. The junction had 23 bases not matched to a gene; V was cut back by 7 bases and J by 3 bases. The CDR3 consists of 20 residues. The CDR3 coding sequence is TGTGCCAGCAACCTTAGGGTTGGACGGGGGGTTCCTAAAGACACCGGGGAGCTGTTTTTT. Protein sequence: CASNLRVGRGVPKDTGELFF.

This chain connects TRBV25-1 to TRBJ1-3; no clear D gene. CDR1 and CDR2 from the germline V gene are MGHDK and SYGVNS. V lost 1 base and J lost 3, with 4 bases in between. CDR3 size: 13 residues. The CDR3, as DNA: TGTGCCAGCAGTGAATTTAGTGGAAACACCATATATTTT. Translation: CASSEFSGNTIYF.

The chain uses TRBV6-1 and TRBJ1-5; 7 nucleotides align to TRBD1. Germline-derived CDR1 and CDR2 are MNHNS and SASEGT. J was trimmed by 1 base and V by 4 bases; bases with no gene match: 1. The CDR3 is made up of 14 amino acids. The CDR3 nucleotides read TGTGCCAGCAGTGTACAGGGGAGCAATCAGCCCCAGCATTTT. It specifies CASSVQGSNQPQHF.

V usage is TRBV4-2 and J usage is TRBJ1-1; the D gene is possibly TRBD1 (5 bases). Germline V gene data show CDR1 as LGHNA and CDR2 as YNFKEQ. The CDR3 consists of 16 residues. With 2 bases removed from V and 3 bases from J, the gap between germline ends came to 16 bases. CDR3 nucleotides: TGTGCCAGCAGCCAAAAGGCGGGGCGGAGGGACACTGAAGCTTTCTTT. As protein: CASSQKAGRRDTEAFF.

The V call is TRBV5-1, the J call TRBJ2-5; maybe TRBD2 (6 bases). The V end was cut by 2 bases, the J end by 5 bases, with 16 bases between. CDR1 SGHRS and CDR2 YFSETQ come from the germline V gene. The CDR3 is 15 amino acids. In DNA form, the CDR3 reads TGCGCCAGCAGCTTAGGAACAGCCGGAGGGGAGACCCAGTACTTC. It is translated as CASSLGTAGGETQYF.

This chain uses TRBV7-2 with TRBJ2-1; 8 bases are a match to TRBD2. The CDR3 covers 15 residues. Germline CDR1 and CDR2: SGHTA and FQGNSA. Unmatched junction bases numbered 2, after V lost 2 bases and J lost 2 bases. CDR3 DNA: TGTGCCAGCAGCTTAACTAGCGGTACCTACAATGAGCAGTTCTTC. Amino acids: CASSLTSGTYNEQFF.

Details on this clone: At the DNA level, this CDR3 is encoded by other sequences in the same sample as well. This rearrangement joins TRBV9 to TRBJ2-1; TRBD1 agrees at 8 bases. CDR3 size: 15 residues. Germline V gene lookup returns CDR1 SGDLS and CDR2 YYNGEE. Trimming removed 4 bases from V and 4 bases from J; junction bases left unmatched: 7. The CDR3 DNA follows: TGTGCCAGCAGCTCCCGGACAGGGCCATACAATGAGCAGTTCTTC. The encoded protein is CASSSRTGPYNEQFF.

V gene TRBV7-8 combines with J gene TRBJ2-5; 7 nucleotides align to TRBD2. The ends lost 0 bases at V and 3 bases at J; junction bases unmatched: 10. Germline CDR1 SGHVS, CDR2 FQNEAQ. This CDR3 is 17 amino acids long. The CDR3 is CASSLAWTPRGEETQYF. The CDR3 coding sequence is TGTGCCAGCAGCTTAGCGTGGACACCCCGGGGGGAAGAGACCCAGTACTTC.

This chain joins TRBV7-2 and TRBJ1-2; TRBD1 is a possible D gene (5 bases). This CDR3 region has 15 residues. Germline V gene sequence: CDR1 SGHTA, CDR2 FQGNSA. The ends were cut back, 2 bases at V and 3 bases at J, with 13 bases in the middle. CDR3 sequence: CASSLQGDSYYGYTF. In DNA, the CDR3 is TGTGCCAGCAGCTTACAGGGCGACTCCTACTATGGCTACACCTTC.